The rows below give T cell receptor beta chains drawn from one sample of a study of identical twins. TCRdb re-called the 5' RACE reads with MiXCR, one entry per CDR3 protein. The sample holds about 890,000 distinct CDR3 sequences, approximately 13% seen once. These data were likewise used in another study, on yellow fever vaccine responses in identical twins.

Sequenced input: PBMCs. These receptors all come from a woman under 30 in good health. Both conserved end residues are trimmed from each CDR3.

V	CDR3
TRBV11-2	ASRQPQETQY
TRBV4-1	ASSQDRDRSSYNEQF
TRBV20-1	SASPAVAAANYGYT
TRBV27	ASSHRGADTEAF
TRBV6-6	ASSYQGQSPLH
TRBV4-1	ASSQDEDSRFSQY
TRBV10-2	ASTDTSGRASWNSYEQY
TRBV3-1	ASRRSGTENSGELF
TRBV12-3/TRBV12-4	ASRRASSLEQF
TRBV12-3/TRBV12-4	ASSLGQREKTDTQY
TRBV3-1	ASSQVVAEQF
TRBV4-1	ASSRNDAEQF
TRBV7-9	ASSLGQTQETQY
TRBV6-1	ASRTGRDRVNYGYT
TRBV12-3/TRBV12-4	ASSWLVAGVGEQF
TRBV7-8	ASSAGWGHGNEQF
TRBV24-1	ATSGLAGSYNEQF
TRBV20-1	SAKVGEGDTGELF
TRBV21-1	ASSKSHVGMNTEAF